The rows below give T cell receptor beta chains drawn from one sample of a study of cytomegalovirus exposure and HLA in healthy donors. Only in-frame clones appear in the TCRdb table, and some are missing; sequencing was by immunoSEQ multiplex PCR. The specimen's table records under 95,000 clones. Sequenced sample: PBMCs. These receptors all stem from a man in his forties or fifties in good health and CMV-seronegative. Each CDR3 is given with its conserved first and last residue. A D gene is named only where the DNA matches it firmly.

>TRBJ1-2|.|TRBV7-9
TGTGCCAGCAGCCTAGAATCCATGGGACTTTTTAATGGCTACACCTTC
CASSLESMGLFNGYTF
>TRBJ2-7|TRBD1|TRBV4-1
TGCGCCAGCAGCCAAGATGCAGGGGGAATTTCTGACTACGAGCAGTACTTC
CASSQDAGGISDYEQYF
>TRBJ2-5|.|TRBV27
TGTGCCAGCAGTTTATCAGTTAGTATGTATGTGGCCCAGTACTTC
CASSLSVSMYVAQYF
>TRBJ2-1|.|TRBV28
TGTGCCACGTATTGGTCGGGGAGCTCCTACAATGAGCAGTTCTTC
CATYWSGSSYNEQFF
>TRBJ2-2|.|TRBV7-8
TGTGCCAGCATCAAAGGGGGTAGACAGGCGACCGGGGAGCTGTTTTTT
CASIKGGRQATGELFF
>TRBJ2-7|.|TRBV9
TGTGCCAGCAGCGTAACACCTTACGAGCAGTACTTC
CASSVTPYEQYF
>TRBJ2-2|.|TRBV6-4
TGTGCCAGCAGTGGAGGCGGGGAGCTGTTTTTT
CASSGGGELFF
>TRBJ1-4|.|TRBV5-1
TGCGCCAGCAGCTTGTCCGGCCGGAGGGATGAAAAACTGTTTTTT
CASSLSGRRDEKLFF
>TRBJ1-1|.|TRBV14
TGTGCCAGCAGCCAACGGACGGTCCAGGGGGAAGCTTTCTTT
CASSQRTVQGEAFF
>TRBJ2-1|.|TRBV2
TGTGCCAGCAGTGAAGGGCAGGCCTACAATGAGCAGTTCTTC
CASSEGQAYNEQFF
>TRBJ1-2|TRBD1|TRBV2
TGTGCCAGCAGCTCCTATACTACAGGGGATTATGGCTACACCTTC
CASSSYTTGDYGYTF
>TRBJ2-2|.|TRBV18
TGTGCCAGCTCACCAGAACAAGACGGGGAGCTGTTTTTT
CASSPEQDGELFF
>TRBJ1-2|.|TRBV28
TGTGCCAGCAGTTTAGAGGGGGCTAACTATGGCTACACCTTC
CASSLEGANYGYTF
>TRBJ1-1|.|TRBV19
TGTGCCAGTAGTAGGAGCTTGAACACTGAAGCTTTCTTT
CASSRSLNTEAFF
>TRBJ2-7|.|TRBV6-5
TGTGCCAGCAGTTACGCCAGGCCTACCACCTACGAGCAGTACTTC
CASSYARPTTYEQYF
>TRBJ1-2|.|TRBV4-1
TGCGCCAGCAGCCAAGCGTCAGGGGCAATTTATAACTATGGCTACACCTTC
CASSQASGAIYNYGYTF
>TRBJ1-6|.|TRBV6-4
TGTGCCAGCAGTCTACAGGGAAATAATTCACCCCTCCACTTT
CASSLQGNNSPLHF
>TRBJ1-1|.|TRBV6-5
TGTGCCAGCAGTTACTCGACGGGCGGGACTGAAGCTTTCTTT
CASSYSTGGTEAFF
>TRBJ1-2|TRBD1|TRBV7-8
TGTGCCAGCAGTTCGAGTACCGGGACAGGGGGTCTAGGTGGCTACACCTTC
CASSSSTGTGGLGGYTF
>TRBJ1-5|.|TRBV7-9
TGTGCCAGCAGCGACTTAACAGGTTTATGGCATTTT
CASSDLTGLWHF
>TRBJ1-2|TRBD1|TRBV29-1
TGCAGCGCCGTCAGCCAGGGGGCGGGCTATGGCTACACCTTC
CSAVSQGAGYGYTF
>TRBJ1-2|.|TRBV19
TGTGCCAGTAGTATAGAAACAGGCCTCAGCTATGGCTACACCTTC
CASSIETGLSYGYTF
>TRBJ1-6|TRBD1|TRBV29-1
TGCAGCGTTGGGGACAGGAATTCACCCCTCCACTTT
CSVGDRNSPLHF
>TRBJ2-2|.|TRBV7-2
TGTGCCAGCAGCCCCGCCTTACTAGCATCCGGGGAGCTGTTTTTT
CASSPALLASGELFF
>TRBJ1-1|TRBD1|TRBV7-3
TGTGCCAGCAGCCTAACACAGGGGACTGAAGCTTTCTTT
CASSLTQGTEAFF
>TRBJ1-5|.|TRBV19
TGTGCCAGTAGATTGGGGGGGGAGGGTCAGCCCCAGCATTTT
CASRLGGEGQPQHF
>TRBJ2-5|.|TRBV15
TGTGCCACCAGCGAACAGGGACAAGAGACCCAGTACTTC
CATSEQGQETQYF
>TRBJ1-2|.|TRBV6-5
TGTGCCAGCAGTTACTGGGGCACAACTAACTATGGCTACACCTTC
CASSYWGTTNYGYTF
>TRBJ2-7|.|TRBV18
TGTGCCAGCTCACCACCGAGGACTTACTACGAGCAGTACTTC
CASSPPRTYYEQYF
>TRBJ1-2|TRBD1|TRBV19
TGTGCCAGTTCGGGACAGGGGGACTATGGCTACACCTTC
CASSGQGDYGYTF
>TRBJ1-1|.|TRBV7-3
TGTGCCAGCAGCTTAATGGCAGGGCTGAACACTGAAGCTTTCTTT
CASSLMAGLNTEAFF
>TRBJ1-2|.|TRBV7-6
TGTGCCAGCAGCTTAGGGGAGGGCGGCTATGGCTACACCTTC
CASSLGEGGYGYTF
>TRBJ2-5|.|TRBV30
TGTGCCTGGAGTGTGCAGGGCTGGGAGACCCAGTACTTC
CAWSVQGWETQYF
>TRBJ2-4|.|TRBV27
TGTGCCAGCAGCCTAAGAGGTGGGGGAGGAGACCAAAACATTCAGTACTTC
CASSLRGGGGDQNIQYF
>TRBJ2-4|TRBD1|TRBV10-3
TGTGCCATCAGTGGGGACAGGGGAGCCAAAAACATTCAGTACTTC
CAISGDRGAKNIQYF
>TRBJ1-1|.|TRBV7-9
TGTGCCATCCCTATTGGCAGGGGTAGGGCTCGGAACACTGAAGCTTTCTTT
CAIPIGRGRARNTEAFF
>TRBJ1-4|.|TRBV30
TGTGCCGCAAATTCGCAGAACCAGTATGAAAAACTGTTTTTT
CAANSQNQYEKLFF
>TRBJ1-1|TRBD1|TRBV6-5
TGTGCCAGCAGTTACTCCGACAGGGGAATGTCTTTCTTT
CASSYSDRGMSFF
>TRBJ2-6|.|TRBV18
TGTGCCAGCTCACCGCAGGGAAGGTCGAACTCTGGGGCCAACGTCCTGACTTTC
CASSPQGRSNSGANVLTF
>TRBJ1-2|.|TRBV6-5
TGTGCCAGCCGCTTTGGTTCAGACTATGGCTACACCTTC
CASRFGSDYGYTF
>TRBJ1-4|.|TRBV19
TGTGCCAGTAGTATAATGGGTGGGGCTGAAAAACTGTTTTTT
CASSIMGGAEKLFF
>TRBJ2-1|.|TRBV5-8
TGTGCCAGCAGCTTGGTCTCTCAATCAGCCTACAATGAGCAGTTCTTC
CASSLVSQSAYNEQFF
>TRBJ1-6|.|TRBV27
TGTGCCAGCAGTCGGTCGAGCTCCTATAATTCACCCCTCCACTTT
CASSRSSSYNSPLHF
>TRBJ1-1|.|TRBV7-2
TGTGCCAGCAGCTTTCAGGGGAACACTGAAGCTTTCTTT
CASSFQGNTEAFF
>TRBJ1-1|.|TRBV9
TGTGCCAGCAGCGGGGGTTGGGGGGGCTCTGAAGCTTTCTTT
CASSGGWGGSEAFF
>TRBJ1-4|.|TRBV29-1
TGCAGCGCTGGGGGGGCGGGTGAAAAACTGTTTTTT
CSAGGAGEKLFF
>TRBJ1-5|.|TRBV28
TGTGCCAGCAGTTCTTTGAGGGGGTGGAATCAGCCCCAGCATTTT
CASSSLRGWNQPQHF
>TRBJ2-2|.|TRBV19
TGTGCCAGTAGCAGTGGACAGTCCGTTGGTATACCCGGGGAGCTGTTTTTT
CASSSGQSVGIPGELFF
>TRBJ1-1|TRBD1|TRBV4-2
TGTGCCAGCAGCCAAGACGGGACAGGGGGATATAACACTGAAGCTTTCTTT
CASSQDGTGGYNTEAFF
>TRBJ2-7|TRBD1|TRBV27
TGTGCCAGCAGTTCGCCCCCTGGGACAGGGCGGTACGAGCAGTACTTC
CASSSPPGTGRYEQYF
>TRBJ1-3|.|TRBV7-2
TGTGCCAGCAGCTCACAGGGTTGGCCTGGAAACACCATATATTTT
CASSSQGWPGNTIYF